This TCR beta chain is from a study of cytomegalovirus exposure and HLA in healthy donors. V was trimmed by 6 bases and J by 5 bases, leaving 27 bases between them. Germline V gene sequence: CDR1 MNHEY, CDR2 SMNVEV (reference sequence). This CDR3 is built from 18 residues. Notes on this clone: No antigen is known for it.

Healthy bone marrow donors made up the cohort. PCR primers comprised 60 Vbeta and 13 Jbeta primers. TCRdb's copy holds only in-frame clones and misses some; the assay was immunoSEQ multiplex PCR. The sample holds around 150,000 clones, 82% seen once. Notes on the study in general: Rarity marked most TCR sequences, yet some public TCRs occurred in many donors. With high specificity and sensitivity, the classifier reportedly diagnosed cytomegalovirus status. Specificity of a few CMV-associated chains for CMV antigens was verified in vitro.

This sequence originates from a woman aged 50 to 65 in good health and CMV-seropositive. The chain links TRBV27 to TRBJ2-3; D possibly corresponds to TRBD1 (5 bases). The specimen was PBMCs. This CDR3 reads CASSPSGRVLSTGDTQYF. The CDR3 DNA follows: TGTGCCAGCAGCCCTTCGGGCAGGGTACTATCGACGGGAGATACGCAGTATTTT.